These 10 T cell receptor beta chains share one sample of origin, sequenced in a study of early T cells in non-severe SARS-CoV-2 infection. TCRdb re-analysed the 5' RACE reads in MiXCR, keeping a single row per CDR3 protein. In the table there are about 24,000 distinct CDR3 sequences, around 3.3% of which are singletons. Sequencing was carried out using whole blood. These receptors all stem from an adult who was a healthcare worker with PCR-confirmed SARS-CoV-2 infection or an uninfected control (not recorded which).

This clonotype showed up many times. The CDR3 sequence is CASSLYPPSSVPGQHSGNTIYF. Written as DNA, the CDR3 is TGTGCCAGCAGCTTATATCCCCCTAGCAGCGTCCCGGGACAACACTCTGGAAACACCATATATTTT. This sequence joins TRBV7-6 and TRBJ1-3, with D tentatively TRBD1 (6 bases). Looked up from germline, CDR1 is SGHVS and CDR2 is FNYEAQ. The V end lost 2 bases, the J end lost 0 bases, and 29 bases lay between the germline ends. The CDR3 sequence is 22 residues long.

This clonotype was counted ten times or more. The chain uses TRBV21-1 and TRBJ1-1. TRBV21-1 is an annotated pseudogene. This CDR3 region has 14 residues. In nucleotides, the CDR3 is TGTGCCAGCAGCAAAGGAGCGGGTAACACTGAAGCTTTCTTT. It encodes CASSKGAGNTEAFF.

This clonotype has at least ten counts. The chain uses TRBV5-1 and TRBJ1-4; D is ambiguous. Germline V gene lookup returns CDR1 SGHRS and CDR2 YFSETQ. The V and J ends lost 4 bases and 0 bases respectively, with 10 bases between them. The CDR3 is 15 amino acids. CDR3 loop: CASSPISPTNEKLFF. CDR3 in DNA: TGCGCCAGCAGCCCGATCAGCCCAACTAATGAAAAACTGTTTTTT.

The CDR3 spells CASSGRGRDTGELFF. In nucleotides, the CDR3 is TGTGCCAGCAGCGGGAGGGGGAGAGACACCGGGGAGCTGTTTTTT. The rearrangement joins TRBV5-4 to TRBJ2-2, with D maybe TRBD2 (7 bases). Germline CDR1 and CDR2: SGHNT and YYREEE (reference sequence). The CDR3 has 15 amino acids. Between the trimmed V and J ends, which lost 4 bases and 3 bases, there was a span of 13 bases.

This clonotype has ten or more counts. The chain is built from TRBV7-3 and TRBJ2-5, with 7 bases matching TRBD1. This CDR3 region has 13 residues. Germline V CDR1 and CDR2: SGHTA, FQGTGA. The V segment lost 5 bases and the J segment 4 bases; nucleotides outside the gene matches: 4. The CDR3 here is CASSANRGETQYF. CDR3 nucleotide sequence: TGTGCCAGCAGCGCAAACAGGGGAGAGACCCAGTACTTC.

This clonotype was picked up many times. V gene TRBV5-6 combines with J gene TRBJ2-3, with D uncertain. This CDR3 region has 12 residues. The germline V gene has CDR1 SGHDT and CDR2 YYEEEE. V was shortened by 2 bases and J by 9 bases, with 10 bases between the two germline ends. The CDR3 region is CASSFSADTQYF. As DNA, the CDR3 is TGTGCCAGCAGCTTCTCCGCGGACACGCAGTATTTT.

The V and J genes are TRBV28 and TRBJ1-5; tentative D call: TRBD1 (5 bases). CDR3 length: 16 amino acids. Germline V lookup: CDR1 MDHEN, CDR2 SYDVKM. V was shortened by 2 bases and J by 1 base, with 12 bases between the two germline ends. The CDR3 DNA reads TGTGCCAGCAGTTTACGCAGGGCGGAGAGCAATCAGCCCCAGCATTTT. This sequence encodes CASSLRRAESNQPQHF.

This clonotype is medium-sized. The V gene is TRBV29-1, the J gene TRBJ1-2; 7 bases are shared with TRBD1. Per the germline V gene, CDR1 is SQVTM and CDR2 is ANQGSEA. The J segment lost 2 bases and the V segment lost 7 bases, leaving 7 bases of the junction unmatched. The CDR3 has 13 amino acids. The DNA of the CDR3 is TGCAGCGCGAATCGACAGGGAAACTATGGCTACACCTTC. This codes for CSANRQGNYGYTF.

This clonotype was detected ten times or more. This chain joins TRBV3-1 and TRBJ1-5; no firm D call. The germline CDR1 and CDR2 sequences are LGHDT and YNNKEL (reference sequence). CDR3 size: 13 residues. Trimming cost V 1 base and J 3 bases, with 4 bases left between them. The CDR3 DNA is TGTGCCAGCAGCCAAGGGATCAATCAGCCCCAGCATTTT. Residues: CASSQGINQPQHF.

The chain is built from TRBV28 and TRBJ2-1; 12 bases agree with TRBD2. Per germline, CDR1 MDHEN and CDR2 SYDVKM. The CDR3 has 16 amino acids. Germline trimming cut 7 bases from V and 8 bases from J; bases unmatched to any gene: 12. CDR3 region: CASKKLGTSGWYEQFF. In DNA form, the CDR3 reads TGTGCCAGCAAAAAGCTTGGGACTAGCGGGTGGTATGAGCAGTTCTTC.